The 6 T cell receptor beta chains below were found in one sample sequenced in a study of T cells in localized non-small cell lung cancer. Measured with immunoSEQ multiplex PCR; TCRdb has only the in-frame clones, and not every one. The sample has 15,000 to 18,000 clones, around 87% seen once. The sample in question was peripheral blood mononuclear cells, obtained before any cancer treatment. The receptors stem from a male donor at least 60 years old with stage II lung adenocarcinoma.

The genes are TRBV14 and TRBJ2-1; D is perhaps TRBD1 (5 bases). The length of the CDR3 is 16 residues. Germline loops: CDR1 SGHDN, CDR2 FVKESK. The germline V and J ends were trimmed by 2 bases and 8 bases, with 19 bases remaining between them. Here the CDR3 reads CASSQPRNSLGHEQFF. The CDR3 DNA follows: TGTGCCAGCAGCCAACCAAGAAACTCCCTGGGGCATGAGCAGTTCTTC. The complete variable domain, with remaining parts taken from reference TRBV14 and TRBJ2-1, reads EAGVTQFPSHSVIEKGQTVTLRCDPISGHDNLYWYRRVMGKEIKFLLHFVKESKQDESGMPNNRFLAERTGGTYSTLKVQPAELEDSGVYFCASSQPRNSLGHEQFFGPGTRLTVL.

The chain uses TRBV9 and TRBJ2-1; 8 positions agree with TRBD2. Looked up from germline, CDR1 is SGDLS and CDR2 is YYNGEE. V lost 0 bases, J lost 6 bases, and 5 bases stayed unmatched. The CDR3 extends over 15 amino acids. The CDR3 is CASSVDGRDGNEQFF. In DNA, the CDR3 is TGTGCCAGCAGCGTAGACGGGAGGGACGGCAATGAGCAGTTCTTC.

As to this clone: One end of the junction is discordant with germline, which a read error may explain. The identical CDR3 is also encoded by other nucleotide sequences in the sample. The chain joins TRBV4-1 to TRBJ1-1; D is possibly TRBD1 (5 bases). Germline V lookup: CDR1 MGHRA, CDR2 YSYEKL. The CDR3 loop spans 15 amino acids. The CDR3 nucleotides read TGCGCCAGCAGCCAAGCGGGGGGACTTGGCACTGAGGCTTTCTTT. The encoded protein is CASSQAGGLGTEAFF.

The J gene is TRBJ1-1, the V gene TRBV5-4; no definite D call. Trimming left V 0 bases short and J 1 base short, with 7 bases between. The V gene's germline CDR1 is SGHNT and CDR2 YYREEE (reference sequence). There are 14 residues in the CDR3. The CDR3 DNA is TGTGCCAGCAGCTTGGTAACCCAGAACACTGAAGCTTTCTTT. This encodes CASSLVTQNTEAFF.

The chain carries TRBV7-8 and TRBJ2-7; TRBD1 matches at 8 bases. Germline CDR1 is SGHVS and CDR2 is FQNEAQ. There are 14 residues in the CDR3. The V and J ends lost 4 bases and 3 bases, in that order; junction bases with no gene match: 5. The CDR3 loop is CASSSTGQGYEQYF. The CDR3 DNA reads TGTGCCAGCAGCTCGACTGGACAGGGCTACGAGCAGTACTTC.

This clone was seen a few times. The chain has TRBV30 and TRBJ2-1; 11 bases map to TRBD1. Germline loops: CDR1 GTSNPN, CDR2 SVGIG (reference sequence). There are 15 residues in the CDR3. V dropped 0 bases and J dropped 9; count of bases not matched to a gene: 7. The CDR3 nucleotides are TGTGCCTGGAGTGTAGGACAGGGGGCAGTGAGTGAGCAGTTCTTC. This encodes CAWSVGQGAVSEQFF. Full variable domain (remainder filled in from reference TRBV30 and TRBJ2-1): SQTIHQWPATLVQPVGSPLSLECTVEGTSNPNLYWYRQAAGRGLQLLFYSVGIGQISSEVPQNLSASRPQDRQFILSSKKLLLSDSGFYLCAWSVGQGAVSEQFFGPGTRLTVL.